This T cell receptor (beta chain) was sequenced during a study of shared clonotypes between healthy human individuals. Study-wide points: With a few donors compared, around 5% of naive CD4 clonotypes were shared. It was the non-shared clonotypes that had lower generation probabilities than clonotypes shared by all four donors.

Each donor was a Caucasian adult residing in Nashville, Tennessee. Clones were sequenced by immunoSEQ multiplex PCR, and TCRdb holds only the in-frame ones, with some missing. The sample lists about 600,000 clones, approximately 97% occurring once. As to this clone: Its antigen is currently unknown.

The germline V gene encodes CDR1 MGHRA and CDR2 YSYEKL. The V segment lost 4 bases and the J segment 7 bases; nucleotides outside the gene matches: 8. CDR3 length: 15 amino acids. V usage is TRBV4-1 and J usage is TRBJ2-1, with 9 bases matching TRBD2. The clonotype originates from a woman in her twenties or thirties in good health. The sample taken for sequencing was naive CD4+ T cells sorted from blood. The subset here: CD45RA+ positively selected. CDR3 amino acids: CASSRDGTSRNEQFF. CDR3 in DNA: TGCGCCAGCAGCCGAGACGGGACTAGCCGGAATGAGCAGTTCTTC.